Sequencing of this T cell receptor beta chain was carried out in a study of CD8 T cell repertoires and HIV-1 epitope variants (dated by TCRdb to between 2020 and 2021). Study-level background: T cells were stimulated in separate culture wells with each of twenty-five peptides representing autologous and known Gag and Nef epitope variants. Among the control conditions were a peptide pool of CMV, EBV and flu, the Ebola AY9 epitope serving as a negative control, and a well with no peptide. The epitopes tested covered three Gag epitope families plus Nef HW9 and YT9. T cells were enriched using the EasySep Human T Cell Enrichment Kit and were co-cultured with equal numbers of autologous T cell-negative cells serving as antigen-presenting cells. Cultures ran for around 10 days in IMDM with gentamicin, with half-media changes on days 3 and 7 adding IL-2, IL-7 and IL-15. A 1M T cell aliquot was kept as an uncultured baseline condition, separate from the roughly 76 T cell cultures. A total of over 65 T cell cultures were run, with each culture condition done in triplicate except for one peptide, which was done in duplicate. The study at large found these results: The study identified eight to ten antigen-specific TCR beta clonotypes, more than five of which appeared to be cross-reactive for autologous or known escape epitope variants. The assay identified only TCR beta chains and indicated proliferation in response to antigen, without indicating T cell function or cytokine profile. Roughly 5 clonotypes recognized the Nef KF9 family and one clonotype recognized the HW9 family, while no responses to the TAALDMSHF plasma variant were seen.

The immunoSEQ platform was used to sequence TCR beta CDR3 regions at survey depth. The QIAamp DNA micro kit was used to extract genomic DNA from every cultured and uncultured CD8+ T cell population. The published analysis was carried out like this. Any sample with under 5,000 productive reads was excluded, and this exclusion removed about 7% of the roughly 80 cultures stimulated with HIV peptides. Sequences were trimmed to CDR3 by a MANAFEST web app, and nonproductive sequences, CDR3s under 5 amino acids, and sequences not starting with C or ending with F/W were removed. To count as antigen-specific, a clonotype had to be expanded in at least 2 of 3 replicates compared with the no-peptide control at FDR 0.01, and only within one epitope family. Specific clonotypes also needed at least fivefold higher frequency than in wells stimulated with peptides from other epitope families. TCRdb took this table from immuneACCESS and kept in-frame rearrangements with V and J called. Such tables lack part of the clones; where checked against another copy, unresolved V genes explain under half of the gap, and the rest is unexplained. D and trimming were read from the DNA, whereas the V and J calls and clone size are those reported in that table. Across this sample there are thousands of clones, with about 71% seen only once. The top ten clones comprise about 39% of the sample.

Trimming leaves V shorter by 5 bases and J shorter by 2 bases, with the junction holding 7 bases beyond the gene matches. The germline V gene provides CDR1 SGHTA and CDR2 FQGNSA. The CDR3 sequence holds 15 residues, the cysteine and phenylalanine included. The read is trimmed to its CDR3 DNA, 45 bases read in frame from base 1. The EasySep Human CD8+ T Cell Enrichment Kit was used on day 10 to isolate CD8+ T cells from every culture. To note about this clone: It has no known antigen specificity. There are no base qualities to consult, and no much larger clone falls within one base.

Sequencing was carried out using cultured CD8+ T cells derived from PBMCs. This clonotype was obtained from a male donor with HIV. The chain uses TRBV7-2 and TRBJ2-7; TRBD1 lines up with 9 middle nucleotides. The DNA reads TGTGCCAGCAGCATCGGACAGGGGAGCGCCTACGAGCAGTACTTC. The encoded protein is CASSIGQGSAYEQYF.